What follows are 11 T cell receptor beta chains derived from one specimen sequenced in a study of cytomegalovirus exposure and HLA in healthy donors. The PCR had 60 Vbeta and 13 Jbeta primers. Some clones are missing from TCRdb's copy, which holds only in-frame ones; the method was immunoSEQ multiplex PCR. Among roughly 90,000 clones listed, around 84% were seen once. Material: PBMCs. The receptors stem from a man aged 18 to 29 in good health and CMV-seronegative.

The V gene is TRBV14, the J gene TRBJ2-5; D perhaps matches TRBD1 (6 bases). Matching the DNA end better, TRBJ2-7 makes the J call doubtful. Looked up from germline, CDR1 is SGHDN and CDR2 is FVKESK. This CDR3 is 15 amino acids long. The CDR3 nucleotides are TGTGCCAGCAGCCAATCAGGGGACCCCTCCTACGAGCAGTACTTC. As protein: CASSQSGDPSYEQYF.

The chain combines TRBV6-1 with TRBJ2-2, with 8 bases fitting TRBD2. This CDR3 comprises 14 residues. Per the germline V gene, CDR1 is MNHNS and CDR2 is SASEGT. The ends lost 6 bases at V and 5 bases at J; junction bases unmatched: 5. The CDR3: CASRGTRGTGELFF. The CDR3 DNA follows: TGTGCCAGCAGGGGGACTAGGGGTACCGGGGAGCTGTTTTTT.

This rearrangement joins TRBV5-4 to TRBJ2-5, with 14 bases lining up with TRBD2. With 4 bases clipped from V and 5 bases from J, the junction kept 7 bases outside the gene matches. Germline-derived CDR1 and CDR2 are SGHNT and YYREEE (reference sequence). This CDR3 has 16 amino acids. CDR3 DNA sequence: TGTGCCAGCAGCCCGACTAGCGGGGGGGCTGGGGAGACCCAGTACTTC. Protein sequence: CASSPTSGGAGETQYF.

This chain's CDR3 is CSATVFGANVLTF. In nucleotides, the CDR3 is TGCAGCGCAACAGTCTTCGGGGCCAACGTCCTGACTTTC. The V gene is TRBV29-1, the J gene TRBJ2-6, with unresolved D. Trimming took off 7 bases at V and 4 bases at J, with 11 bases between the two ends. From germline, CDR1 is SQVTM and CDR2 ANQGSEA. The CDR3 spans 13 residues.

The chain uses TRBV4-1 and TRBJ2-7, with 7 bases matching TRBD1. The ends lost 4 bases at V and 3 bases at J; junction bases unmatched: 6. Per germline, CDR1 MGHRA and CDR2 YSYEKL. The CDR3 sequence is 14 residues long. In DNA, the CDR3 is TGCGCCAGCAGCCGAGACGACAGGGACTACGAGCAGTACTTC. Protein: CASSRDDRDYEQYF.

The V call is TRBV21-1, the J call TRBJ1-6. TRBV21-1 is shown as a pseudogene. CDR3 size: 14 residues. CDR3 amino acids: CASSLEGRNSPLHF. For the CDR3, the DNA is TGTGCCAGCAGCCTTGAGGGGAGGAATTCACCCCTCCACTTT.

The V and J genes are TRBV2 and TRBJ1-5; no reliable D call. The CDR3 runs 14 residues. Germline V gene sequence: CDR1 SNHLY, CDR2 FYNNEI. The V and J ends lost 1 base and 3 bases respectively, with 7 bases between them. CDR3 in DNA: TGTGCCAGCAGTGAAGTGGAGTACAATCAGCCCCAGCATTTT. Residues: CASSEVEYNQPQHF.

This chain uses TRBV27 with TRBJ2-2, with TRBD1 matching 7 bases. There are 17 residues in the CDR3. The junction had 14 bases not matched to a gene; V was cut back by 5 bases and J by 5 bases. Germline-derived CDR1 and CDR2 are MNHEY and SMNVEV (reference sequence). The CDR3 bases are TGTGCCAGCAGTCGAACCCCGGGACAGTGGGATACCGGGGAGCTGTTTTTT. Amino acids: CASSRTPGQWDTGELFF.

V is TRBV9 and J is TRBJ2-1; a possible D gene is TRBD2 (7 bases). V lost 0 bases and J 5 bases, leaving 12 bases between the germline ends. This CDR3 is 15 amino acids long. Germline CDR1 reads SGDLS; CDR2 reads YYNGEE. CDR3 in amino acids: CASSVGRGAHNEQFF. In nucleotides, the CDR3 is TGTGCCAGCAGCGTAGGCCGGGGGGCCCACAATGAGCAGTTCTTC.

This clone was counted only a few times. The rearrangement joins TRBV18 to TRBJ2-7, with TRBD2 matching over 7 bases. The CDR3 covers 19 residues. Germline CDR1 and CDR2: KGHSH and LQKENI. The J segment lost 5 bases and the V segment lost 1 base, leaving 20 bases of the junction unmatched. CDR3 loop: CASSPRAGTPTYDLDEQYF. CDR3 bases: TGTGCCAGCTCACCACGAGCGGGGACCCCTACCTACGATTTGGACGAGCAGTACTTC.

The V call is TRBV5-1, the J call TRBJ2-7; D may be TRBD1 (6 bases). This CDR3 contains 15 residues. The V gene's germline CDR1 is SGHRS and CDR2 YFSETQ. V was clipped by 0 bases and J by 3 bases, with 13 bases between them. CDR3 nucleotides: TGCGCCAGCAGCTTGGGGGGGCAAGGGGGCTACGAGCAGTACTTC. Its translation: CASSLGGQGGYEQYF.